Listed here are 32 T cell receptor beta chains from one sample, sequenced in a study of blood T cell repertoires in COVID-19. The data were produced by immunoSEQ multiplex PCR, yet TCRdb's version contains in-frame clones alone and is incomplete. The sample yields around 41,000 clones, about 90% seen once. Sample: peripheral blood. The receptors were sampled from a woman aged 25 to 39 in a cohort sampled during active COVID-19.

The V call is TRBV11-2, the J call TRBJ1-4, with 9 nucleotides matching TRBD1. Germline V gene sequence: CDR1 SGHAT, CDR2 FQNNGV. After removal of 5 bases from V and 11 bases from J, the junction contained 3 bases not matched to a gene. The CDR3 is 12 amino acids. Here the CDR3 DNA reads TGTGCCAGCAGCCGGACAGGGGAGAAACTGTTTTTT. Its translation is CASSRTGEKLFF. Full variable domain (remainder filled in from reference TRBV11-2 and TRBJ1-4): EAGVAQSPRYKIIEKRQSVAFWCNPISGHATLYWYQQILGQGPKLLIQFQNNGVVDDSQLPKDRFSAERLKGVDSTLKIQPAKLEDSAVYLCASSRTGEKLFFGSGTQLSVL.

This clone has a single count. V and J are TRBV7-9 and TRBJ2-3; 8 nucleotides line up with TRBD2. Germline lookup yields CDR1 SEHNR and CDR2 FQNEAQ (reference sequence). The CDR3 covers 15 residues. Germline trimming cut 1 base from V and 5 bases from J; bases unmatched to any gene: 5. This CDR3 is CASSLVSLAGDTQYF. The CDR3 DNA reads TGTGCCAGCAGCTTAGTCTCGCTAGCGGGAGATACGCAGTATTTT.

The V and J genes are TRBV28 and TRBJ1-2; 11 bases match TRBD1. This CDR3 region has 13 residues. V was pared by 5 bases and J by 6 bases, with 2 bases of the junction left unmatched. Per the germline V gene, CDR1 is MDHEN and CDR2 is SYDVKM. The DNA of the CDR3 is TGTGCCAGCAGTCGGACAGGGGGCGATGGCTACACCTTC. This translates into CASSRTGGDGYTF.

This sequence joins TRBV19 and TRBJ2-7, with D perhaps matching TRBD1 (6 bases). The germline V gene has CDR1 LNHDA and CDR2 SQIVND (reference sequence). The germline V and J ends were trimmed by 2 bases and 8 bases, with 16 bases remaining between them. CDR3 length: 14 residues. The CDR3 nucleotides read TGTGCCAGTAGTATAAGTCCGGCAGGGGAGAAGCAGTACTTC. Translated, it gives CASSISPAGEKQYF.

The chain uses TRBV28 and TRBJ2-7; unclear D gene. CDR3 size: 15 residues. The V gene's germline CDR1 is MDHEN and CDR2 SYDVKM. Trimming removed 1 base from V and 0 bases from J, with 10 bases in between. CDR3 loop: CASSLSGISSYEQYF. CDR3 nucleotide sequence: TGTGCCAGCAGTTTATCAGGCATAAGCTCCTACGAGCAGTACTTC.

The chain recombines TRBV5-6 with TRBJ1-1; unclear D gene. With 5 bases removed from V and 6 bases from J, the gap between germline ends came to 14 bases. The CDR3 consists of 13 residues. The germline gives CDR1 SGHDT, CDR2 YYEEEE. This CDR3 reads CASRRAGVAEAFF. For the CDR3, the DNA is TGTGCCAGCAGGAGGGCTGGGGTCGCTGAAGCTTTCTTT.

This clone has a single count. V is TRBV11-2 and J is TRBJ2-1; 10 bases map to TRBD2. The germline CDR1 and CDR2 sequences are SGHAT and FQNNGV. The CDR3 consists of 17 residues. The trim removed 2 bases at V and 8 bases at J, leaving 12 bases unmatched. In DNA form, the CDR3 reads TGTGCCAGCAGCTTACCGGCGGCTAGCGGGAGTCGCGATGAGCAGTTCTTC. Translating it yields CASSLPAASGSRDEQFF.

V gene TRBV7-6 combines with J gene TRBJ2-1, with 8 bases aligning to TRBD1. The CDR3 spans 16 residues. After removal of 3 bases from V and 1 base from J, the junction contained 5 bases not matched to a gene. Germline loops: CDR1 SGHVS, CDR2 FNYEAQ. The CDR3 DNA reads TGTGCCAGCAGCTTGGGACAGGAGAAATCCTACAATGAGCAGTTCTTC. Protein sequence: CASSLGQEKSYNEQFF.

This chain uses TRBV28 with TRBJ2-7, with D possibly being TRBD2 (6 bases). The germline V gene encodes CDR1 MDHEN and CDR2 SYDVKM. The germline V and J ends were trimmed by 2 bases and 6 bases, with 8 bases remaining between them. The CDR3 is made up of 12 amino acids. CDR3 in amino acids: CASSLPGGEQYF. CDR3 nucleotides: TGTGCCAGCAGTTTACCCGGGGGCGAGCAGTACTTC.

The rearrangement links TRBV7-2 to TRBJ1-6; D may be TRBD1 (6 bases). Germline CDR1 is SGHTA and CDR2 is FQGNSA. Trimming pared 5 bases from V and 9 bases from J, leaving 17 bases between. CDR3 size: 15 residues. CDR3 bases: TGTGCCAGCAGCAAACACCCCGGGACAATTTCACCCCTCCACTTT. Translation gives CASSKHPGTISPLHF.

This sequence joins TRBV5-8 and TRBJ1-1, with D possibly matching TRBD1 (6 bases). The CDR3 consists of 13 residues. CDR1 and CDR2 (germline): SGHTS, YDEGEE. Trimming took 3 bases from V and 2 from J, leaving 8 bases between them. The CDR3 region is CASSWGTNTEAFF. The CDR3 DNA is TGTGCCAGCAGCTGGGGGACAAACACTGAAGCTTTCTTT.

The chain combines TRBV27 with TRBJ2-1; TRBD1 aligns across 7 bases. The germline V gene has CDR1 MNHEY and CDR2 SMNVEV (reference sequence). J lost 4 bases, V lost 4 bases, and 19 bases had no gene match. The CDR3 totals 19 residues. The CDR3 protein is CASSSLITGENLYYNEQFF. CDR3 sequence (DNA): TGTGCCAGCAGTTCCCTAATAACAGGGGAAAACTTATATTACAATGAGCAGTTCTTC.

This chain uses TRBV4-3 with TRBJ2-7, with 9 bases fitting TRBD2. The CDR3 consists of 15 residues. The V gene end was trimmed by 4 bases and the J gene end by 3 bases; junction bases not matched to a gene: 7. Germline CDR1 LGHNA, CDR2 YSLEER. In DNA form, the CDR3 reads TGCGCCAGCAGCCGCTACGTGACTAGCGGCTACGAGCAGTACTTC. Its protein product is CASSRYVTSGYEQYF.

The chain has TRBV19 and TRBJ2-1; 8 bases match TRBD2. Per the germline V gene, CDR1 is LNHDA and CDR2 is SQIVND (reference sequence). Trimming took 6 bases from V and 5 from J; bases not matched to a gene: 6. This CDR3 is 14 amino acids long. CDR3 DNA: TGTGCCAGTAGGCGGGTCGGGGGGGACAATGAGCAGTTCTTC. It is translated as CASRRVGGDNEQFF. The full variable domain, its missing parts supplied by reference TRBV19 and TRBJ2-1, is DGGITQSPKYLFRKEGQNVTLSCEQNLNHDAMYWYRQDPGQGLRLIYYSQIVNDFQKGDIAEGYSVSREKKESFPLTVTSAQKNPTAFYLCASRRVGGDNEQFFGPGTRLTVL.

The rearrangement links TRBV6-5 to TRBJ2-7; a possible D gene is TRBD2 (5 bases). The germline V gene has CDR1 MNHEY and CDR2 SVGAGI. The CDR3 runs to 14 residues. V was clipped by 6 bases and J by 1 base, with 13 bases between them. CDR3: CASRARRESYEQYF. The CDR3 bases are TGTGCCAGCAGGGCCAGAAGGGAGTCCTACGAGCAGTACTTC.

The chain carries TRBV24-1 and TRBJ1-5, with 7 bases aligning to TRBD1. V was pared by 4 bases and J by 4 bases, with 0 bases of the junction left unmatched. Germline loops: CDR1 KGHDR, CDR2 SFDVKD. CDR3 length: 13 residues. The CDR3: CATSEQGNQPQHF. CDR3 nucleotides: TGTGCCACCAGTGAACAGGGGAATCAGCCCCAGCATTTT.

The CDR3 DNA follows: TGCGCCAGCAGCCCGAAGGGGTGGGACACTGAAGCTTTCTTT. Translating it yields CASSPKGWDTEAFF. The chain employs TRBV4-1 and TRBJ1-1; perhaps TRBD1 as D (5 bases). From germline, CDR1 is MGHRA and CDR2 YSYEKL. Trimming took 4 bases from V and 3 from J, leaving 12 bases between them. The CDR3 is 14 residues long.

The rearrangement links TRBV5-1 to TRBJ1-1, with unresolved D. The CDR3 length is 14 residues. Trimming stripped 3 bases from V and 4 bases from J, with 13 bases between. Germline V CDR1 and CDR2: SGHRS, YFSETQ. The DNA of the CDR3 is TGCGCCAGCAGCTACTCCTACGAGGGCACTGAAGCTTTCTTT. Its protein is CASSYSYEGTEAFF.

A few counts support this clone. The J gene is TRBJ2-4, the V gene TRBV3-1 (or the pseudogene TRBV3-2); 14 bases line up with TRBD2. The V gene end was trimmed by 4 bases and the J gene end by 4 bases; junction bases not matched to a gene: 15. Germline CDR1 LGHDT, CDR2 YNNKEL (reference sequence). CDR3 length: 20 amino acids. The CDR3 nucleotides read TGTGCCAGCAGCCTACTCCCCTCGGGACTAGCGGGAGAGAGGAAAAACATTCAGTACTTC. Translated, it gives CASSLLPSGLAGERKNIQYF.

This rearrangement joins TRBV5-5 to TRBJ1-4, with a tentative D call TRBD1 (6 bases). Germline V gene sequence: CDR1 SGHKS, CDR2 YYEKEE (reference sequence). Between the trimmed V and J ends, which lost 5 bases and 3 bases, there was a span of 26 bases. There are 19 residues in the CDR3. CDR3 region: CASSLQGRRRESSNEKLFF. CDR3 DNA sequence: TGTGCCAGCAGTCTACAGGGCCGCAGAAGGGAGTCCTCTAATGAAAAACTGTTTTTT.

V gene TRBV7-8 combines with J gene TRBJ2-7, with 7 bases lining up with TRBD1. The CDR3 is 13 residues long. V lost 1 base to trimming and J lost 6 bases; unmatched junction nucleotides: 3. Germline V gene lookup returns CDR1 SGHVS and CDR2 FQNEAQ. The chain's CDR3 is CASSLDQGVEQYF. CDR3 DNA: TGTGCCAGCAGCTTAGACCAGGGGGTCGAGCAGTACTTC.

This sequence joins TRBV5-1 and TRBJ2-1, with 12 positions matching TRBD2. Trimming at V came to 4 bases and at J to 6 bases, leaving 5 bases not matched to a gene. Looked up from germline, CDR1 is SGHRS and CDR2 is YFSETQ. This CDR3 is 15 amino acids long. The CDR3 sequence: CASSPTSGSFNEQFF. CDR3 sequence (DNA): TGCGCCAGCAGCCCGACTAGCGGGAGTTTCAATGAGCAGTTCTTC.

The chain has TRBV30 and TRBJ1-1; D unclear. The ends were cut back, 3 bases at V and 3 bases at J, with 11 bases in the middle. The CDR3 runs to 13 residues. CDR1 is GTSNPN, CDR2 SVGIG, per germline (reference sequence). DNA for the CDR3: TGTGCCTGGAGGGATAGCTACTACACTGAAGCTTTCTTT. Its protein is CAWRDSYYTEAFF. Full variable domain (missing parts from reference TRBV30 and TRBJ1-1): SQTIHQWPATLVQPVGSPLSLECTVEGTSNPNLYWYRQAAGRGLQLLFYSVGIGQISSEVPQNLSASRPQDRQFILSSKKLLLSDSGFYLCAWRDSYYTEAFFGQGTRLTVV.

The rearrangement links TRBV14 to TRBJ2-3, with TRBD1 matching 8 bases. This CDR3 contains 15 residues. The germline V gene has CDR1 SGHDN and CDR2 FVKESK. V shed 2 bases, J shed 5 bases, and the junction held 6 bases outside the gene matches. In nucleotides, the CDR3 is TGTGCCAGCAGCCAACCGGACAGGGAAGGAGATACGCAGTATTTT. Translation gives CASSQPDREGDTQYF. The full variable domain, in which reference TRBV14 and TRBJ2-3 provide the parts outside the CDR3, is EAGVTQFPSHSVIEKGQTVTLRCDPISGHDNLYWYRRVMGKEIKFLLHFVKESKQDESGMPNNRFLAERTGGTYSTLKVQPAELEDSGVYFCASSQPDREGDTQYFGPGTRLTVL.

The chain joins TRBV5-4 to TRBJ1-1, with a weak D call TRBD1 (5 bases). CDR1 and CDR2 (germline): SGHNT, YYREEE (reference sequence). There are 12 residues in the CDR3. The V end lost 9 bases, the J end lost 6 bases, and 15 bases lay between the germline ends. The CDR3 coding sequence is TGTGCCACCTCGACCGGAGGGGCTGAAGCTTTCTTT. As protein: CATSTGGAEAFF.

The chain is built from TRBV11-3 and TRBJ2-1, with D possibly being TRBD1 (6 bases). Germline V gene data show CDR1 as SGHNT and CDR2 as YENEEA. There are 14 residues in the CDR3. V was trimmed by 5 bases and J by 5 bases, leaving 13 bases between them. The CDR3 DNA reads as TGTGCCAGCAGCGGGTGGGGGCAGGACAATGAGCAGTTCTTC. Translated, it gives CASSGWGQDNEQFF. Full variable domain (outside the CDR3, taken from reference TRBV11-3 and TRBJ2-1): EAGVVQSPRYKIIEKKQPVAFWCNPISGHNTLYWYLQNLGQGPELLIRYENEEAVDDSQLPKDRFSAERLKGVDSTLKIQPAELGDSAVYLCASSGWGQDNEQFFGPGTRLTVL.

The chain employs TRBV3-1 (or the pseudogene TRBV3-2) and TRBJ2-5; 9 positions match TRBD1. The germline CDR1 and CDR2 sequences are LGHDT and YNNKEL (reference sequence). Trimming removed 4 bases from V and 5 bases from J; junction bases left unmatched: 14. The CDR3 totals 17 residues. Written as DNA, the CDR3 is TGTGCCAGCAGCCCCGGACAGGGGCGAGGTTTACGGGAGACCCAGTACTTC. Protein product: CASSPGQGRGLRETQYF.

The V gene is TRBV30, the J gene TRBJ2-7; TRBD2 matches at 7 bases. The CDR3 length is 11 residues. The V gene end was trimmed by 6 bases and the J gene end by 3 bases; junction bases not matched to a gene: 2. Germline CDR1 is GTSNPN and CDR2 is SVGIG (reference sequence). CDR3 region: CACRGSYEQYF. Written as DNA, the CDR3 is TGTGCCTGCCGCGGGAGCTACGAGCAGTACTTC.

The rearrangement uses TRBV14 and TRBJ2-1; 11 bases fit TRBD2. Trimming at V came to 2 bases and at J to 4 bases, leaving 1 base not matched to a gene. Germline CDR1 is SGHDN and CDR2 is FVKESK. This CDR3 is built from 15 residues. As DNA, the CDR3 is TGTGCCAGCAGCCAAATAGCGGGAGGGTACAATGAGCAGTTCTTC. This codes for CASSQIAGGYNEQFF.

The chain couples TRBV28 to TRBJ2-7; D is perhaps TRBD1 (5 bases). The CDR3 has 14 amino acids. Trimming took off 2 bases at V and 2 bases at J, with 10 bases between the two ends. Germline loops: CDR1 MDHEN, CDR2 SYDVKM. The CDR3, as DNA: TGTGCCAGCAGTTTACCAGGGAAACCCTACGAGCAGTACTTC. It is translated as CASSLPGKPYEQYF.

The rearrangement links TRBV4-2 to TRBJ2-3, with 7 bases identical to TRBD2. The V gene's germline CDR1 is LGHNA and CDR2 YNFKEQ. J lost 1 base, V lost 0 bases, and 4 bases had no gene match. This CDR3 has 16 residues. CDR3 sequence (DNA): TGTGCCAGCAGCCAAGATGGGGGGGGAGGCACAGATACGCAGTATTTT. Protein sequence: CASSQDGGGGTDTQYF.

The chain couples TRBV5-1 to TRBJ1-4; D gene uncertain. This CDR3 region has 13 residues. The V end lost 0 bases, the J end lost 8 bases, and 8 bases lay between the germline ends. Germline loops: CDR1 SGHRS, CDR2 YFSETQ. In DNA, the CDR3 is TGCGCCAGCAGCTTGGCACAGTCAGAAAAACTGTTTTTT. Translating it yields CASSLAQSEKLFF.